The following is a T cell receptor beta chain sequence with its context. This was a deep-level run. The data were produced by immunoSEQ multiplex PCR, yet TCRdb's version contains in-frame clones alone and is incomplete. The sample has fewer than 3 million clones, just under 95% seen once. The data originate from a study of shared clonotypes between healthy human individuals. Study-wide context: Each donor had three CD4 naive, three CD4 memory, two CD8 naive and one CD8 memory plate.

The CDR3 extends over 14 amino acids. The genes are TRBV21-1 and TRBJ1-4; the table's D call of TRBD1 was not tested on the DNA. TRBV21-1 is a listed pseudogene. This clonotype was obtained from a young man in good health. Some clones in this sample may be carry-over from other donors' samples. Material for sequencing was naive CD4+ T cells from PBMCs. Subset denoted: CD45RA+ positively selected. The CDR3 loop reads CASSRTGVDEKLFF. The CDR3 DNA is TGTGCCAGCAGCCGGACAGGGGTGGATGAAAAACTGTTTTTT.